Listed below are T cell receptor beta chains from one sample, sequenced in a study of T cells in Graves' hyperthyroidism and ophthalmopathy. One entry per CDR3 protein, called by TCRdb with MiXCR from the multiplex PCR reads. Among over 400,000 distinct CDR3 sequences, around a fifth were seen once, and the ten largest hold around 54%. The specimen sequenced was blood. These receptors were collected from a woman in her 70s with Graves' ophthalmopathy. Both conserved end residues are part of each CDR3. The order of the fields is J gene, D gene, V gene, clone size, CDR3 DNA, CDR3 protein. D genes are given only for firm matches. Only some rows state a clone size, as once, few, many or a class for expanded clones.

>TRBJ2-5|TRBD1|TRBV7-9|-
TGTGCCAGCAGCTTAGGGGACAGGGGACTGAGGGAGACCCAGTACTTC
CASSLGDRGLRETQYF
>TRBJ1-1|-|TRBV12-5|many
TGTGCTAGTGGTTTCTTGGGTTTGTTCACTGAAGCTTTCTTT
CASGFLGLFTEAFF
>TRBJ2-3|-|TRBV25-1|-
TGTGCCAGCAAGGGAGCAGGGGGCACAGATACGCAGTATTTT
CASKGAGGTDTQYF
>TRBJ1-1|-|TRBV7-2|few
TGTGCCAGCAGCATAAGGGGGAGATGGGGGCGTACTGAAGCTTTCTTT
CASSIRGRWGRTEAFF
>TRBJ1-4|TRBD1|TRBV10-3|-
TGTGCCATCGGGGACAGGGGTTCTAATGAAAAACTGTTTTTT
CAIGDRGSNEKLFF
>TRBJ1-1|-|TRBV10-3|few
TGTGCCATCAGCCTTGGGCAGGGGAACACTGAAGCTTTCTTT
CAISLGQGNTEAFF
>TRBJ2-5|TRBD1|TRBV6-1|-
TGTGCCAGCAGTGACCTCCGCGGGTCGACAGGGAGTTCGACCCAGTACTTC
CASSDLRGSTGSSTQYF
>TRBJ2-2|-|TRBV30|many
TGTGCCTGGAGTGCCCGAGGGAGGAACACCGGGGAGCTGTTTTTT
CAWSARGRNTGELFF
>TRBJ2-5|TRBD1|TRBV5-8|-
TGTGCCAGCAGCTTTCAGCAGGGGGCAACGGAGACCCAGTACTTC
CASSFQQGATETQYF
>TRBJ2-7|TRBD2|TRBV3-1|-
TGTGCCAGCAGTTTCAGCGGGGGCTCCAGGCAGTACTTC
CASSFSGGSRQYF
>TRBJ2-1|-|TRBV15|-
TGTGCCACCAGCCGCTACGGGGGTAAGCAGTTCTTC
CATSRYGGKQFF
>TRBJ1-5|-|TRBV28|many
TGTGCCAGCAGGGCGAATGGGGGTGGCAATCAGCCCCAGCATTTT
CASRANGGGNQPQHF
>TRBJ1-6|-|TRBV28|few
TGTGCCAGCATCCAGGGTGGCCCTCCCTATAATTCACCCCTCCACTTT
CASIQGGPPYNSPLHF
>TRBJ2-2|TRBD1|TRBV7-9|-
TGTGCCAGCAGCTTAGGACAGGGACCCGGGGAGCTGTTTTTT
CASSLGQGPGELFF
>TRBJ2-5|-|TRBV11-2|many
TGTGCCAGCAGCTTTGCCGTCCGGGGAGAGACCCAGTACTTC
CASSFAVRGETQYF
>TRBJ2-1|-|TRBV20-1|many
TGCAGTGCTAGAGGGCCGGGACTGACGGCCGCGCAGTTCTTC
CSARGPGLTAAQFF
>TRBJ2-3|TRBD1|TRBV15|few
TGTGCCACCAGGGGACAGGGGGCCACAGATACGCAGTATTTT
CATRGQGATDTQYF
>TRBJ1-5|-|TRBV20-1|-
TGCAGTGCTAGCCTTATAGGCAATCAGCCCCAGCATTTT
CSASLIGNQPQHF
>TRBJ2-7|-|TRBV27|few
TGTGCCAGCAGTTTCTCTGGGGATAAGGCCTACGAGCAGTACTTC
CASSFSGDKAYEQYF
>TRBJ1-2|-|TRBV7-9|few
TGTGCCAGCAGCCCGTCGGGGGTTAAGTATGGCTACACCTTC
CASSPSGVKYGYTF
>TRBJ2-1|TRBD1|TRBV20-1|-
TGCAGGGCTATCGGGACAGGGTCGCGAATTAGCTCCTACAATGAGCAGTTCTTC
CRAIGTGSRISSYNEQFF
>TRBJ1-1|-|TRBV28|many
TGTGCCAGCAGTCCAAGTCCACATTTTAACACTGAAGCTTTCTTT
CASSPSPHFNTEAFF
>TRBJ2-7|-|TRBV28|-
TGTGCCAGCCGTACGTTCACCCCGGGCTCCTACGAGCAGTACTTC
CASRTFTPGSYEQYF
>TRBJ1-6|-|TRBV14|-
TGTGCCAGCAGGCTAGACTATTCATCACCCCTCCACTTT
CASRLDYSSPLHF
>TRBJ2-3|TRBD2|TRBV5-1|-
TGCGCCAGCAGCTTGGTTGCGGGAGGCGTAGATACGCAGTATTTT
CASSLVAGGVDTQYF
>TRBJ1-4|-|TRBV6-1|-
TGTGCCAGCAGTGAAGCCCCCGGCCGTAATGAAAAACTGTTTTTT
CASSEAPGRNEKLFF
>TRBJ2-1|TRBD2|TRBV18|-
TGTGCCCAGAAAACAAGCGGGATTGATGAGCAGTTCTTC
CAQKTSGIDEQFF
>TRBJ2-7|-|TRBV6-5|-
TGTGCCAGCAGTTACTCTACCCGCTACGAGCAGTACTTC
CASSYSTRYEQYF
>TRBJ2-3|-|TRBV19|-
TGTGCCAGTAGTATAATGAGACTCAGCACAGATACGCAGTATTTT
CASSIMRLSTDTQYF
>TRBJ2-1|-|TRBV7-2|-
TGCGCCAGCAGTACAGGAAGGAATGAGCAGTTCTTC
CASSTGRNEQFF
>TRBJ2-2|-|TRBV7-2|many
TGTGCCAGCAGCTTAGGCGCAACCTACACCGGGGAGCTGTTTTTT
CASSLGATYTGELFF
>TRBJ1-2|TRBD1|TRBV19|many
TGTGCCAGTAGAAGACAGGGGGACTATGGCTACACCTTC
CASRRQGDYGYTF
>TRBJ2-5|-|TRBV30|-
TGTGCCTGGAGTGTACAGGTGGAGACCCAGTACTTC
CAWSVQVETQYF
>TRBJ1-5|-|TRBV6-2/TRBV6-3|many
TGTGCCAGCAGTTATTTCGAGGGAAGGTACAATCAGCCCCAGCATTTT
CASSYFEGRYNQPQHF
>TRBJ2-7|TRBD1|TRBV6-1|few
TGTGCCAGCAGGGCCGGGACAGACAAGGACGAGCAGTACTTC
CASRAGTDKDEQYF
>TRBJ2-3|TRBD2|TRBV5-1|few
TGCGCCAGTACCGGACTAGCGGGAGCCCCGGCAGATACGCAGTATTTT
CASTGLAGAPADTQYF